These 10 T cell receptor beta chains originate from one sample sequenced in a study of cytomegalovirus exposure and HLA in healthy donors. PCR was performed using 60 Vbeta and 13 Jbeta primers. Using immunoSEQ multiplex PCR, the repertoire was profiled, and TCRdb retains in-frame clones only, with some absent. The table includes around 140,000 clones, 76% detected once. Sequencing was done on a sample of PBMCs. The receptors come from a female donor in good health and CMV-seropositive.

This sequence joins TRBV7-6 and TRBJ2-2; maybe TRBD2 (6 bases). CDR1 and CDR2 from the germline V gene are SGHVS and FNYEAQ. V was pared by 3 bases and J by 2 bases, with 10 bases between. This CDR3 has 15 residues. This CDR3 is CASSLGLLNTGELFF. The CDR3 DNA reads as TGTGCCAGCAGCTTGGGACTCCTTAACACCGGGGAGCTGTTTTTT.

The gene calls are TRBV5-3 and TRBJ2-3, with 8 nucleotides matching TRBD1. TRBV5-3 is an ORF, and what it does is uncertain. Losses at the gene ends were 1 base for V and 6 bases for J; bases not matched to a gene: 7. The CDR3 sequence is 15 residues long. The CDR3 spells CARSLTTGETDTQYF. In nucleotides, the CDR3 is TGTGCCAGAAGCTTGACGACAGGGGAAACCGATACGCAGTATTTT.

This clone has only a few counts. The chain is built from TRBV7-3 and TRBJ1-1; 7 nucleotides align to TRBD1. Germline loops: CDR1 SGHTA, CDR2 FQGTGA. J was trimmed by 1 base and V by 5 bases; bases with no gene match: 4. This CDR3 has 14 residues. Written as DNA, the CDR3 is TGTGCCAGCAGCACACAGGGGACGAACACTGAAGCTTTCTTT. Amino acids: CASSTQGTNTEAFF.

The V and J genes are TRBV6-1 and TRBJ2-1; TRBD2 matches at 8 bases. J was trimmed by 0 bases and V by 4 bases; bases with no gene match: 5. Germline V gene lookup returns CDR1 MNHNS and CDR2 SASEGT. The CDR3 is made up of 16 amino acids. The CDR3 reads CASSGRGGRSYNEQFF. In DNA, the CDR3 is TGTGCCAGCAGTGGGCGCGGGGGGCGCTCCTACAATGAGCAGTTCTTC.

This clone was observed a handful of times. The V and J genes are TRBV6-6 and TRBJ2-1; D might be TRBD2 (6 bases). The V and J ends lost 5 bases and 7 bases respectively, with 9 bases between them. The germline V gene has CDR1 MNHNY and CDR2 SVGAGI (reference sequence). This CDR3 spans 12 amino acids. The CDR3 bases are TGTGCCAGCAGTCGGGAGATTAATGAGCAGTTCTTC. Protein sequence: CASSREINEQFF.

V and J are TRBV21-1 and TRBJ2-2; the table's TRBD1 call for D was not verified on the DNA. TRBV21-1 is deemed a pseudogene. The CDR3 totals 12 residues. Here the CDR3 reads CASSTKTGELFF. The CDR3 DNA reads TGTGCCAGCAGCACAAAAACCGGGGAGCTGTTTTTT.

The chain couples TRBV6-5 to TRBJ1-2; possibly TRBD1 for D (5 bases). V gave up 0 bases and J gave up 5 bases, with 13 bases separating them. Germline CDR1 MNHEY, CDR2 SVGAGI. This CDR3 is 15 amino acids long. Here the CDR3 reads CASSYSPTGDYGYTF. CDR3 sequence (DNA): TGTGCCAGCAGTTACTCACCTACAGGAGATTATGGCTACACCTTC.

There are a few counts of this clone. The gene calls are TRBV5-4 and TRBJ2-5; 8 positions agree with TRBD1. CDR3 size: 16 residues. V lost 3 bases and J lost 4; bases outside the gene matches: 11. Germline CDR1 is SGHNT and CDR2 is YYREEE (reference sequence). CDR3 nucleotides: TGTGCCAGCAGCTCATCTGCAGGACAGGGAGGAGAGACCCAGTACTTC. It is translated as CASSSSAGQGGETQYF.

The chain couples TRBV7-3 to TRBJ2-3; 7 nucleotides match TRBD2. The CDR3 covers 14 residues. Germline trimming cut 2 bases from V and 6 bases from J; bases unmatched to any gene: 5. CDR1 is SGHTA and CDR2 is FQGTGA in the germline V gene. The chain's CDR3 is CASSLGGGHDTQYF. The CDR3 DNA reads as TGTGCCAGCAGCTTAGGGGGAGGGCACGATACGCAGTATTTT.

The chain combines TRBV6-1 with TRBJ1-1; maybe TRBD1 (6 bases). V dropped 8 bases and J dropped 4 bases, with 17 bases sitting between them. The CDR3 has 14 residues. The V gene's germline CDR1 is MNHNS and CDR2 SASEGT. The CDR3 coding sequence is TGTGCCAGCCGCGCCTTAGGGGGGGGCACTGAAGCTTTCTTT. Translating it yields CASRALGGGTEAFF.